The 17 T cell receptor beta chains in this list originate from one sample, sequenced in a study of spatial heterogeneity in lung cancer. TCRdb re-called the 5' RACE reads with MiXCR, one entry per CDR3 protein. The data show tens of thousands of distinct CDR3 sequences, about 8% seen once. Time point given: sample taken at primary tumor resection. The input material, whole RNA from tumor, nontumor lung or frozen PBMC, was sequenced unsorted. The sequenced sample was PBMCs, obtained at surgery. The receptors originated from a female donor with early-stage non-small cell lung cancer.

This chain uses TRBV28 with TRBJ2-6; no firm D call. The germline V gene has CDR1 MDHEN and CDR2 SYDVKM. V shed 4 bases and J shed 2 bases, with 6 bases lying between them. CDR3 size: 14 residues. This CDR3 reads CASSSRAGANVLTF. Written as DNA, the CDR3 is TGTGCCAGCAGTTCAAGGGCTGGGGCCAACGTCCTGACTTTC.

V and J are TRBV7-2 and TRBJ2-7, with D possibly TRBD1 on 5 matching bases. This CDR3 is built from 14 residues. Germline CDR1 and CDR2: SGHTA and FQGNSA. Trimming took off 5 bases at V and 2 bases at J, with 13 bases between the two ends. The CDR3 here is CASSLLPGPYEQYF. In nucleotides, the CDR3 is TGTGCCAGCAGCCTTCTCCCAGGGCCCTACGAGCAGTACTTC.

The V and J genes are TRBV12-3 or TRBV12-4 and TRBJ2-7; D ambiguous. The CDR3 is 12 residues long. Trimming took off 5 bases at V and 3 bases at J, with 8 bases between the two ends. This CDR3 is CASSLQVYEQYF. The CDR3 DNA follows: TGTGCCAGCAGTCTGCAGGTCTACGAGCAGTACTTC.

This clonotype was observed a handful of times. The rearrangement links TRBV20-1 to TRBJ2-3, with 10 positions matching TRBD1. The V segment lost 5 bases and the J segment 6 bases; nucleotides outside the gene matches: 8. This CDR3 spans 14 amino acids. Germline V gene sequence: CDR1 DFQATT, CDR2 SNEGSKA (reference sequence). The CDR3 DNA sequence: TGCAGTGCTTCCCTGGACAGGGGGGAGGATACGCAGTATTTT. As protein: CSASLDRGEDTQYF.

The V and J genes are TRBV12-3 or TRBV12-4 and TRBJ2-2, with D uncertain. Trimming stripped 8 bases from V and 4 bases from J, with 11 bases between. The length of the CDR3 is 13 residues. This CDR3 is CASRLSGTGELFF. Here the CDR3 DNA reads TGTGCCAGCCGCTTATCCGGCACCGGGGAGCTGTTTTTT.

At least ten counts were recorded for this clonotype. The chain joins TRBV5-1 to TRBJ2-7; no reliable D call. CDR1 SGHRS and CDR2 YFSETQ come from the germline V gene. The CDR3 sequence is 12 residues long. V lost 5 bases to trimming and J lost 0 bases, with 6 bases between them. CDR3: CASSLSSYEQYF. The CDR3, as DNA: TGCGCCAGCAGTTTGAGCTCCTACGAGCAGTACTTC.

As for this clonotype: The junction departs from the called germline gene at one end, perhaps through a read error. CDR3 sequence reads: CVSYRQGGTEAFF. CDR3 in DNA: TGTGTCAGCTATCGACAGGGGGGGACTGAAGCTTTCTTT. The rearrangement uses TRBV5-6 and TRBJ1-1; 9 nucleotides agree with TRBD1. The CDR3 contains 13 residues. Germline values: CDR1 SGHDT, CDR2 YYEEEE.

This clonotype was seen a few times. The chain uses TRBV18 and TRBJ1-5, with D perhaps matching TRBD1 (5 bases). The CDR3 runs to 15 residues. Trimming stripped 2 bases from V and 9 bases from J, with 17 bases between. Germline V gene lookup returns CDR1 KGHSH and CDR2 LQKENI. Here the CDR3 DNA reads TGTGCCAGCTCACCAGACAGTGGGGGTGAGGGGCCCCAGCATTTT. Translating gives CASSPDSGGEGPQHF.

The V and J genes are TRBV7-6 and TRBJ1-4; D uncertain. This CDR3 is 14 amino acids long. Trimming removed 5 bases at V and 0 bases at J, with 7 bases between. Per the germline V gene, CDR1 is SGHVS and CDR2 is FNYEAQ. The CDR3 region has the DNA TGTGCCAGCAGCCGAGTGACAACTAATGAAAAACTGTTTTTT. Its protein is CASSRVTTNEKLFF. The full variable domain, rest sourced from reference TRBV7-6 and TRBJ1-4, is GAGVSQSPRYKVTKRGQDVALRCDPISGHVSLYWYRQALGQGPEFLTYFNYEAQQDKSGLPNDRFSAERPEGSISTLTIQRTEQRDSAMYRCASSRVTTNEKLFFGSGTQLSVL.

The chain recombines TRBV5-1 with TRBJ1-1; TRBD1 matches at 12 bases. Germline lookup yields CDR1 SGHRS and CDR2 YFSETQ. CDR3 length: 15 amino acids. J lost 11 bases, V lost 1 base, and 9 bases had no gene match. Written as DNA, the CDR3 is TGCGCCAGCAGCTTGTTGGGGACAGGGGGCGAAGTTGCTTTCTTT. Amino acids: CASSLLGTGGEVAFF.

The chain links TRBV20-1 to TRBJ1-6, with TRBD1 matching over 8 bases. V lost 0 bases to trimming and J lost 3 bases; unmatched junction nucleotides: 4. The CDR3 covers 16 residues. Germline V gene lookup returns CDR1 DFQATT and CDR2 SNEGSKA (reference sequence). CDR3 protein: CSAREAGGIYNSPLHF. The CDR3 nucleotides read TGCAGTGCTAGAGAAGCAGGGGGCATCTATAATTCACCCCTCCACTTT.

The table lists this clonotype with a few counts. One junction end disagrees with the germline gene, perhaps due to a read error. The chain links TRBV28 to TRBJ2-1, with TRBD1 matching 9 bases. The germline V gene has CDR1 MDHEN and CDR2 SYDVKM. The CDR3 sequence is 15 residues long. CDR3 DNA sequence: TGTGTCAGCAGGACACAGGGGGCCTACTACAATGAGCAGTTCTTC. Its translation is CVSRTQGAYYNEQFF. Based on the CDR3 plus reference TRBV28 and TRBJ2-1, the full variable domain is DVKVTQSSRYLVKRTGEKVFLECVQDMDHENMFWYRQDPGLGLRLIYFSYDVKMKEKGDIPEGYSVSREKKERFSLILESASTNQTSMYLCVSRTQGAYYNEQFFGPGTRLTVL.

This clonotype was seen repeatedly, ten times or more. The chain joins TRBV30 to TRBJ1-1, with no clear D. Trimming removed 0 bases at V and 0 bases at J, with 11 bases between. Germline values: CDR1 GTSNPN, CDR2 SVGIG (reference sequence). The CDR3 is 15 amino acids. CDR3 sequence: CAWSVPSGMNTEAFF. In DNA form, the CDR3 reads TGTGCCTGGAGTGTACCCTCGGGCATGAACACTGAAGCTTTCTTT.

At least ten counts were recorded for this clonotype. This chain joins TRBV12-3 or TRBV12-4 and TRBJ1-6; 9 positions match TRBD1. V lost 6 bases and J lost 7; bases outside the gene matches: 4. The CDR3 consists of 14 residues. For the CDR3, the DNA is TGTGCCAGCAGAAGGACAGGGGCAAATTCACCCCTCCACTTT. Translating it yields CASRRTGANSPLHF.

At least ten counts were recorded for this clonotype. The V gene is TRBV5-6, the J gene TRBJ2-1; the D is unclear. The ends were cut back, 6 bases at V and 0 bases at J, with 10 bases in the middle. The germline V gene encodes CDR1 SGHDT and CDR2 YYEEEE. The CDR3 sequence is 14 residues long. CDR3 loop: CASMGGSSYNEQFF. For the CDR3, the DNA is TGTGCCAGCATGGGCGGCAGCTCCTACAATGAGCAGTTCTTC.

This clonotype was seen at least ten times. The gene calls are TRBV7-9 and TRBJ2-7; 8 bases line up with TRBD1. The germline gives CDR1 SEHNR, CDR2 FQNEAQ (reference sequence). The CDR3 loop spans 14 amino acids. The V and J ends lost 5 bases and 6 bases, in that order; junction bases with no gene match: 9. In DNA form, the CDR3 reads TGTGCCAGCAGCACGGGACAGGCCCCTGGCGAGCAGTACTTC. It translates to CASSTGQAPGEQYF.

The chain combines TRBV21-1 with TRBJ1-1; the table's D gene call, TRBD1, was not cross checked with the DNA. TRBV21-1 is a listed pseudogene. The CDR3 runs 14 residues. As DNA, the CDR3 is TGTGCCAGCAGCAAATGGGGGAGGAACACTGAAGCTTTCTTT. It yields the protein CASSKWGRNTEAFF.